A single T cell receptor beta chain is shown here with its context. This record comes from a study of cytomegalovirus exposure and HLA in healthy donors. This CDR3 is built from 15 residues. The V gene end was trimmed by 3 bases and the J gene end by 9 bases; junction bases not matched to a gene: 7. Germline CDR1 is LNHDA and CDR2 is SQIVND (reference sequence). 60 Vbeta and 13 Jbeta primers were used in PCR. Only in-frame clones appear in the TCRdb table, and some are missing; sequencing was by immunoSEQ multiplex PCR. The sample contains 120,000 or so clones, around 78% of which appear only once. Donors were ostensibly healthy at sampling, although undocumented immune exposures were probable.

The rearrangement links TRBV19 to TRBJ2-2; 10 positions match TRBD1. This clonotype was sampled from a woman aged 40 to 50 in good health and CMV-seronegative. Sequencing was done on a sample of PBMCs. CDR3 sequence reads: CASSIEGQGVRELFF. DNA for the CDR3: TGTGCCAGTAGTATCGAAGGACAGGGGGTCAGGGAGCTGTTTTTT.